The rows below give T cell receptor beta chains drawn from one sample of a study of post-analysis software for immune sequencing data. TCRdb reprocessed the PCR reads via MiXCR and lists one record per CDR3 protein. Of 430,000 or so distinct CDR3 sequences listed, approximately 42% are singletons. Sequenced input: blood. The receptors were sampled from a girl aged 2 to 10 with multiple sclerosis. Each CDR3 is given with its conserved first and last residue. The D gene is left open where the match is weak. Where a row states a size, it is once, few, many or the class of an expanded clone; other rows omit it.

>TRBV10-1|TRBJ2-2|NA|NA
CASSERGSTGELFF
TGCGCCAGCAGTGAGAGAGGCAGCACCGGGGAGCTGTTTTTT
>TRBV7-9|TRBJ1-2|once|TRBD1
CASSEGQGKDGYTF
TGTGCCAGCAGCGAGGGACAGGGGAAGGATGGCTACACCTTC
>TRBV29-1|TRBJ2-7|NA|TRBD2
CSVDLKGGLAGVYEQYF
TGCAGCGTCGACCTAAAAGGGGGACTAGCGGGGGTCTACGAGCAGTACTTC
>TRBV29-1|TRBJ2-3|NA|NA
CSVGRTDTQYF
TGCAGCGTTGGCCGTACAGATACGCAGTATTTT
>TRBV20-1|TRBJ1-4|NA|NA
CSAPRAGAGFREKLFF
TGCAGTGCTCCACGCGCAGGGGCGGGATTTCGGGAAAAACTGTTTTTT
>TRBV7-9|TRBJ2-5|NA|TRBD2
CASSSWGGETQYF
TGTGCCAGCAGTTCCTGGGGGGGAGAGACCCAGTACTTC
>TRBV4-1|TRBJ1-1|NA|NA
CASSPTIQLTEAFF
TGCGCCAGCAGCCCTACTATCCAACTCACTGAAGCTTTCTTT
>TRBV29-1|TRBJ1-1|many|NA
CSVAASFNTEAFF
TGCAGCGTTGCGGCCAGCTTTAACACTGAAGCTTTCTTT
>TRBV13|TRBJ2-7|NA|TRBD2
CASSFKSSGGPNPYEQYF
TGTGCCAGCAGCTTCAAGTCTAGCGGGGGACCTAATCCTTACGAGCAGTACTTC
>TRBV10-3|TRBJ2-5|NA|NA
CAISVRGGQETQYF
TGTGCCATCAGTGTGAGGGGTGGCCAAGAGACCCAGTACTTC
>TRBV7-2|TRBJ2-1|many|TRBD2
CASSISGSSYNEQFF
TGTGCCAGCAGCATTAGCGGGAGCTCCTACAATGAGCAGTTCTTC
>TRBV5-6|TRBJ2-3|few|NA
CASPLTQYF
TGTGCCAGCCCGCTTACGCAGTATTTT
>TRBV28|TRBJ2-1|NA|TRBD2
CASSLFGGGYNEQFF
TGTGCCAGCAGTTTATTCGGGGGGGGCTACAATGAGCAGTTCTTC
>TRBV9|TRBJ1-2|few|NA
CASSGTLWGHGYGYTF
TGTGCCAGCAGCGGTACTTTGTGGGGGCACGGCTATGGCTACACCTTC
>TRBV6-5|TRBJ2-7|few|TRBD1
CASKKGGGYEQYF
TGTGCCAGCAAAAAAGGGGGCGGCTACGAGCAGTACTTC
>TRBV7-3|TRBJ2-5|many|TRBD2
CASSLTPGLAGEKETQYF
TGTGCCAGCAGCTTAACTCCCGGCCTAGCGGGGGAAAAAGAGACCCAGTACTTC
>TRBV29-1|TRBJ1-2|NA|NA
CSVGNPTPRDGYTF
TGCAGCGTTGGTAACCCCACCCCTCGAGATGGCTACACCTTC
>TRBV29-1|TRBJ1-2|NA|TRBD1
CSVGRQGEDGYTF
TGCAGCGTTGGTAGACAGGGGGAAGATGGCTACACCTTC
>TRBV15|TRBJ2-1|few|NA
CATSHFTRVPYNEQFF
TGTGCCACCAGCCACTTTACTCGGGTTCCCTACAATGAGCAGTTCTTC
>TRBV27|TRBJ2-7|few|NA
CASRWGYEQYF
TGTGCCAGCAGATGGGGTTACGAGCAGTACTTC
>TRBV7-9|TRBJ2-4|few|TRBD2
CASSLSRGGIDKNIQYF
TGTGCCAGCAGCCTATCACGGGGGGGAATTGACAAAAACATTCAGTACTTC
>TRBV20-1|TRBJ2-7|NA|NA
CSASTLGGVSYEQYF
TGCAGTGCTAGTACGTTGGGTGGGGTTTCCTACGAGCAGTACTTC
>TRBV10-3|TRBJ1-1|NA|NA
CAISEFGQNTEAFF
TGTGCCATCAGTGAATTCGGCCAGAACACTGAAGCTTTCTTT
>TRBV20-1|TRBJ2-1|NA|NA
CSANNRPLSYNEQFF
TGCAGTGCCAACAATCGACCCCTTTCCTACAATGAGCAGTTCTTC
>TRBV7-2|TRBJ2-5|NA|NA
CASSSDGRSTQYF
TGTGCCAGCAGCTCCGACGGACGGTCGACCCAGTACTTC